A single sample is the source of the 4 T cell receptor beta chains below, sequenced in a study of blood T cells in healthy people across ages. A sample-barcoded 5' primer and a J-beta primer mix were used in a second PCR of about 7 to 12 cycles. TCRdb fed the 5' RACE reads into MiXCR, producing one record per CDR3 protein. The sample has roughly 730,000 distinct CDR3 sequences, about 56% seen once; the top ten hold roughly 25%. Material for sequencing was blood. The receptors stem from a man in his forties in good health.

V and J are TRBV7-6 and TRBJ2-5; D unresolved. CDR1 SGHVS and CDR2 FNYEAQ come from the germline V gene. The V and J ends lost 2 bases and 1 base respectively, with 14 bases between them. The length of the CDR3 is 16 residues. Written as DNA, the CDR3 is TGTGCCAGCAGCTTACCGATGACGCAATCCCAAGAGACCCAGTACTTC. Translated: CASSLPMTQSQETQYF. Supplemented by reference TRBV7-6 and TRBJ2-5, the full variable domain reads GAGVSQSPRYKVTKRGQDVALRCDPISGHVSLYWYRQALGQGPEFLTYFNYEAQQDKSGLPNDRFSAERPEGSISTLTIQRTEQRDSAMYRCASSLPMTQSQETQYFGPGTRLLVL.

This clonotype has just a few counts. This chain uses TRBV20-1 with TRBJ2-1; 10 positions match TRBD2. Germline V gives CDR1 DFQATT, CDR2 SNEGSKA (reference sequence). The CDR3 consists of 15 residues. The trim removed 0 bases at V and 4 bases at J, leaving 3 bases unmatched. CDR3 DNA: TGCAGTGCTAGAGAGGGACTAGCGACTTACAATGAGCAGTTCTTC. Encoded protein: CSAREGLATYNEQFF.

The chain uses TRBV4-1 and TRBJ1-1; weak D call: TRBD1 (6 bases). V was pared by 1 base and J by 0 bases, with 12 bases between. The CDR3 covers 16 residues. Germline CDR1 MGHRA, CDR2 YSYEKL. This CDR3 reads CASSQGVGAMNTEAFF. The CDR3 region has the DNA TGCGCCAGCAGCCAAGGGGTGGGGGCAATGAACACTGAAGCTTTCTTT.

The CDR3 region is CSVELAGGPFVNEQFF. The DNA for the CDR3 is TGCAGCGTTGAACTAGCGGGAGGGCCGTTTGTCAATGAGCAGTTCTTC. V is TRBV29-1 and J is TRBJ2-1, with 12 bases matching TRBD2. From germline, CDR1 is SQVTM and CDR2 ANQGSEA. The CDR3 length is 16 residues. With 2 bases clipped from V and 6 bases from J, the junction kept 8 bases outside the gene matches.